This TCR beta chain was identified in a study of OX40 agonist ivuxolimab in advanced cancers. Across the study: Patients received ivuxolimab, an intravenous treatment, every 2 weeks at 0.01 to 10 mg/kg. Study observations and caveats: Blood T cells, both CD4+ and CD8+, expanded clonally by week 6 at 0.1 to 3.0 mg/kg. Near-lowest levels of clonal expansion characterized partial responders at 0.1-3.0 mg/kg.

Generated by immunoSEQ multiplex PCR, the TCRdb table keeps only in-frame clones and is missing some. The sample has about 14,000 clones; about 80% are singletons. This CDR3 spans 15 amino acids. Germline V lookup: CDR1 LNHNV, CDR2 YYDKDF (reference sequence). V dropped 2 bases and J dropped 0 bases, with 8 bases sitting between them. This clone was observed at least ten times. Its antigen is undetermined. The chain is built from TRBV15 and TRBJ1-5; tentative D call: TRBD1 (6 bases). The source is an adult with an advanced solid tumor such as melanoma, head and neck, liver or kidney cancer. Sequenced here: CD4+ or CD8+ T cells sorted from blood, sampled in a trial of the OX40 agonist ivuxolimab. The CDR3 loop reads CATSRSRGSNQPQHF. Here the CDR3 DNA reads TGTGCCACCAGCAGATCCAGGGGTAGCAATCAGCCCCAGCATTTT.